The 14 T cell receptor beta chains in this list originate from one sample, sequenced in a study of neurological immune-mediated disorders. Each CDR3 protein gets one entry after TCRdb re-called the 5' RACE reads with MiXCR. The data show roughly 45,000 distinct CDR3 sequences, less than 15% seen once. Time point defined: longitudinal time-point 3. Sequencing was carried out using PBMCs. These receptors were collected from a man aged 30-40 years in good health.

This clonotype was seen repeatedly, ten times or more. The chain's CDR3 is CASSQVISGTPYNEQFF. In DNA, the CDR3 is TGCGCCAGCAGCCAAGTGATTAGCGGGACGCCTTACAATGAGCAGTTCTTC. V is TRBV4-1 and J is TRBJ2-1; 8 bases fit TRBD2. The V and J ends lost 1 base and 4 bases, in that order; junction bases with no gene match: 9. Germline V gives CDR1 MGHRA, CDR2 YSYEKL. The length of the CDR3 is 17 residues.

At least ten counts were recorded for this clonotype. V is TRBV10-3 and J is TRBJ1-3, with 7 positions matching TRBD1. CDR1 ENHRY and CDR2 SYGVKD come from the germline V gene. Trimming cost V 6 bases and J 0 bases; bases outside gene matches: 8. The CDR3 is 16 amino acids. The CDR3 sequence is CAISEGDRYSGNTIYF. As DNA, the CDR3 is TGTGCCATCAGCGAAGGGGACAGATACTCTGGAAACACCATATATTTT.

This clonotype was seen many times. The genes are TRBV6-2 or TRBV6-3 and TRBJ2-2; 7 nucleotides align to TRBD1. V was pared by 6 bases and J by 4 bases, with 5 bases of the junction left unmatched. The germline CDR1 and CDR2 sequences are MNHEY and SVGEGT. The CDR3 runs to 14 residues. The CDR3 DNA sequence: TGTGCCAGCAGGCTAGGACAGGTCACCGGGGAGCTGTTTTTT. Residues: CASRLGQVTGELFF.

This clonotype was observed at least ten times. The chain couples TRBV7-2 to TRBJ1-5; 7 bases fit TRBD1. V lost 1 base and J lost 4; bases outside the gene matches: 4. CDR1 is SGHTA and CDR2 is FQGNSA in the germline V gene. This CDR3 is 15 amino acids long. CDR3 region: CASSLEGQLNQPQHF. The CDR3 DNA is TGTGCCAGCAGCTTAGAGGGACAGCTAAATCAGCCCCAGCATTTT.

This clonotype occurred many times. This sequence joins TRBV24-1 and TRBJ2-1; 11 bases are shared with TRBD1. The germline V gene encodes CDR1 KGHDR and CDR2 SFDVKD. The CDR3 covers 15 residues. V shed 4 bases, J shed 6 bases, and the junction held 4 bases outside the gene matches. The CDR3 reads CATSESGTGGNEQFF. The CDR3 DNA reads TGTGCCACCAGTGAATCCGGGACAGGGGGCAATGAGCAGTTCTTC.

Many counts were recorded for this clonotype. The V call is TRBV6-2 or TRBV6-3, the J call TRBJ1-2; 8 nucleotides line up with TRBD1. Germline CDR1 is MNHEY and CDR2 is SVGEGT. The CDR3 length is 16 residues. V lost 5 bases to trimming and J lost 4 bases; unmatched junction nucleotides: 12. The chain's CDR3 is CASSDPGTGESYGYTF. The CDR3 DNA is TGTGCCAGCAGTGACCCCGGGACAGGAGAGAGCTATGGCTACACCTTC.

This clonotype was observed at least ten times. V and J are TRBV27 and TRBJ2-3; perhaps TRBD2 as D (6 bases). V shed 8 bases and J shed 2 bases, with 14 bases lying between them. This CDR3 contains 14 residues. Germline lookup yields CDR1 MNHEY and CDR2 SMNVEV (reference sequence). CDR3 protein: CASSYREVTDTQYF. CDR3 bases: TGTGCCAGCTCCTATAGGGAGGTCACAGATACGCAGTATTTT.

In this sample, this clonotype turned up many times. The rearrangement joins TRBV5-1 to TRBJ1-6; tentative D call: TRBD1 (6 bases). In germline, CDR1 is SGHRS, CDR2 YFSETQ. Deletions cut 3 bases from V and 9 bases from J, with 16 bases between. The CDR3 extends over 15 amino acids. The CDR3 loop reads CASSSRGGAPSPLHF. CDR3 in DNA: TGCGCCAGCAGCTCCCGGGGGGGGGCGCCTTCACCCCTCCACTTT.

This clonotype came up many times. The rearrangement links TRBV20-1 to TRBJ2-7; D not resolved. The ends were cut back, 5 bases at V and 2 bases at J, with 13 bases in the middle. The V gene's germline CDR1 is DFQATT and CDR2 SNEGSKA (reference sequence). This CDR3 comprises 13 residues. CDR3 sequence reads: CSALPGGAYEQYF. The CDR3 DNA reads as TGCAGTGCTCTCCCCGGCGGAGCCTACGAGCAGTACTTC.

This clonotype was detected many times. The chain carries TRBV20-1 and TRBJ2-7; D gene ambiguous. Germline V CDR1 and CDR2: DFQATT, SNEGSKA (reference sequence). There are 12 residues in the CDR3. V lost 5 bases and J 3 bases, leaving 11 bases between the germline ends. The CDR3 nucleotides read TGCAGTGCTCCGCGATCCGGCTACGAGCAGTACTTC. It encodes CSAPRSGYEQYF.

Ten or more counts support this clonotype. This rearrangement joins TRBV4-2 to TRBJ1-5, with D possibly matching TRBD1 (5 bases). The CDR3 extends over 16 amino acids. Germline CDR1 LGHNA, CDR2 YNFKEQ. V lost 1 base and J 2 bases, leaving 12 bases between the germline ends. The CDR3 DNA sequence: TGTGCCAGCAGCCAAGCTTCGGGGCAGGGCAATCAGCCCCAGCATTTT. Translating it yields CASSQASGQGNQPQHF.

The table lists this clonotype with a few counts. The genes are TRBV28 and TRBJ2-3; the match to TRBD2 covers 13 bases. Germline assignment: CDR1 MDHEN and CDR2 SYDVKM. The V and J ends lost 5 bases and 4 bases, in that order; junction bases with no gene match: 9. CDR3 length: 17 amino acids. The CDR3 sequence: CASSPPLAGGPSDTQYF. CDR3 DNA: TGTGCCAGCAGTCCACCACTAGCGGGAGGGCCCTCAGATACGCAGTATTTT. The full variable domain, rest sourced from reference TRBV28 and TRBJ2-3, is DVKVTQSSRYLVKRTGEKVFLECVQDMDHENMFWYRQDPGLGLRLIYFSYDVKMKEKGDIPEGYSVSREKKERFSLILESASTNQTSMYLCASSPPLAGGPSDTQYFGPGTRLTVL.

This sequence joins TRBV7-6 and TRBJ2-5; 7 bases map to TRBD1. CDR3 length: 16 residues. Per germline, CDR1 SGHVS and CDR2 FNYEAQ. V was clipped by 5 bases and J by 2 bases; unmatched bases: 11. The CDR3 nucleotides read TGTGCCAGCAGCGAAGGGACAGCGCGTTCGCAAGAGACCCAGTACTTC. It yields the protein CASSEGTARSQETQYF.

This clonotype was seen at least ten times. The chain carries TRBV12-3 or TRBV12-4 and TRBJ1-5, with D hard to call. The germline V and J ends were trimmed by 6 bases and 4 bases, with 22 bases remaining between them. The CDR3 contains 17 residues. CDR3 region: CASSAGIFSSGNQPQHF. For the CDR3, the DNA is TGTGCCAGCAGCGCCGGGATCTTCAGCTCAGGAAATCAGCCCCAGCATTTT.